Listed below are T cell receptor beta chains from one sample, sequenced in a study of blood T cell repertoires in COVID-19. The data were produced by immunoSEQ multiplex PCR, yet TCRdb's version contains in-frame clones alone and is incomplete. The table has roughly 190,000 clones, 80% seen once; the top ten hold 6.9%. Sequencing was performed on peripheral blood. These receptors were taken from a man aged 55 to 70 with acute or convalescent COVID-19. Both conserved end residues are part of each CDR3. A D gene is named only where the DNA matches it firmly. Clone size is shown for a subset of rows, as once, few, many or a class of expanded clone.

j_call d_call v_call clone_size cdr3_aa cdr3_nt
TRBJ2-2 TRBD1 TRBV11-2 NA CASSGQGATGELFF TGTGCCAGCAGCGGACAGGGGGCGACCGGGGAGCTGTTTTTT
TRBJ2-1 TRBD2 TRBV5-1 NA CASSLSGLARDHNEQFF TGCGCCAGCAGCTTATCGGGACTAGCGAGGGACCACAATGAGCAGTTCTTC
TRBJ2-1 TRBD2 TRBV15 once CATSRRTSGKGNEQFF TGTGCCACCAGCAGACGGACTAGCGGGAAAGGGAATGAGCAGTTCTTC
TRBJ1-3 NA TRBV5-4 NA CASSFRTGNTIYF TGTGCCAGCAGCTTTCGGACAGGAAACACCATATATTTT
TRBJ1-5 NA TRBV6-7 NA CASSAHRDTPTSNQPQHF TGTGCCAGCAGTGCTCACCGGGACACACCTACATCCAATCAGCCCCAGCATTTT
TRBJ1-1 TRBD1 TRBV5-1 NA CASSYQTGMNTEAFF TGCGCCAGCAGTTACCAGACAGGGATGAACACTGAAGCTTTCTTT
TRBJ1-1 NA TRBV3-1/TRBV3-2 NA CASSPPRQATEAFF TGTGCCAGCAGCCCCCCACGACAGGCCACTGAAGCTTTCTTT
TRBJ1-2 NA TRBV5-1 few CASSLGVIGANGYTF TGCGCCAGCAGCTTGGGGGTCATAGGGGCGAATGGCTACACCTTC
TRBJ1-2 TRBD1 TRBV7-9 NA CASSLSLTGVTANYGYTF TGTGCCAGCAGCTTAAGCCTGACAGGGGTCACAGCTAACTATGGCTACACCTTC
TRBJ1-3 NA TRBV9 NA CASSPRQASGNTIYF TGTGCCAGCAGCCCCCGACAGGCCTCTGGAAACACCATATATTTT
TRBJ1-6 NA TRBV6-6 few CASSTGSSSPLHF TGTGCCAGCAGTACAGGGTCCTCTTCACCCCTCCACTTT
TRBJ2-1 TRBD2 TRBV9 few CASSVSLAGGDYNEQFF TGTGCCAGCAGCGTAAGCCTAGCGGGAGGGGACTACAATGAGCAGTTCTTC
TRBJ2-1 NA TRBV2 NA CASSPGLKTPNEQFF TGTGCCAGCAGCCCGGGACTCAAAACCCCCAATGAGCAGTTCTTC
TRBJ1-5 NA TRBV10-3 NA CAISQGKDQPQHF TGTGCCATCAGTCAGGGGAAGGATCAGCCCCAGCATTTT
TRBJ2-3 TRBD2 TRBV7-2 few CASSFKPTTSGGTDTQYF TGTGCCAGCAGCTTTAAACCTACCACTAGCGGGGGAACAGATACGCAGTATTTT
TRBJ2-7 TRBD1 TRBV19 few CASELGGQGSYEQYF TGTGCCAGTGAACTCGGTGGACAGGGCTCCTACGAGCAGTACTTC
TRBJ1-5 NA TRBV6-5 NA CASSYYGGQPQHF TGTGCCAGCAGTTACTACGGGGGACAGCCCCAGCATTTT
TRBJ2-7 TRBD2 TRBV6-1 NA CASSELGLAGEAVVSYEQYF TGTGCCAGCAGTGAATTAGGACTAGCGGGAGAGGCTGTAGTGTCCTACGAGCAGTACTTC
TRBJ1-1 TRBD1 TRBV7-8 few CASRQDRDNMNTEAFF TGTGCCAGCAGGCAAGACAGGGACAACATGAACACTGAAGCTTTCTTT
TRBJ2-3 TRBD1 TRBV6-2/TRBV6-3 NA CASSQGAGTDTQYF TGTGCCAGCAGTCAGGGGGCAGGTACAGATACGCAGTATTTT
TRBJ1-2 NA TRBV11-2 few CASSLDGHTFSNYGYTF TGTGCCAGCAGCTTAGATGGGCACACATTCTCTAACTATGGCTACACCTTC
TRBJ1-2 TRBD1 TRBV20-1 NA CSARGTGENTF TGCAGTGCTAGAGGGACAGGAGAAAACACCTTC
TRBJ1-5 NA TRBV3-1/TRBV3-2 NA CASSQVGQPQHF TGTGCCAGCAGCCAAGTCGGTCAGCCCCAGCATTTT
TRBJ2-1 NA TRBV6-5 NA CASSYTSTSTEQFF TGTGCCAGCAGTTACACGTCGACTAGTACTGAGCAGTTCTTC
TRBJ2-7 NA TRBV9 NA CASSSGTGNEQYF TGTGCCAGCAGCTCCGGAACAGGGAACGAGCAGTACTTC
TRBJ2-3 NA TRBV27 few CASKDQVPDTQYF TGTGCCAGCAAGGATCAGGTACCAGATACGCAGTATTTT
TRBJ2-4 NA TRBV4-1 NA CASSQVLLAKNIQYF TGCGCCAGCAGCCAAGTATTACTAGCTAAAAACATTCAGTACTTC
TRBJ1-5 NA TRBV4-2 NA CASSQDRGNQPQHF TGTGCCAGCAGCCAAGACAGGGGCAATCAGCCCCAGCATTTT
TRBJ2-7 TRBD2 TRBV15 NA CATSRDRGGRSPYEQYF TGTGCCACCAGCAGAGATCGGGGCGGGAGATCCCCATACGAGCAGTACTTC